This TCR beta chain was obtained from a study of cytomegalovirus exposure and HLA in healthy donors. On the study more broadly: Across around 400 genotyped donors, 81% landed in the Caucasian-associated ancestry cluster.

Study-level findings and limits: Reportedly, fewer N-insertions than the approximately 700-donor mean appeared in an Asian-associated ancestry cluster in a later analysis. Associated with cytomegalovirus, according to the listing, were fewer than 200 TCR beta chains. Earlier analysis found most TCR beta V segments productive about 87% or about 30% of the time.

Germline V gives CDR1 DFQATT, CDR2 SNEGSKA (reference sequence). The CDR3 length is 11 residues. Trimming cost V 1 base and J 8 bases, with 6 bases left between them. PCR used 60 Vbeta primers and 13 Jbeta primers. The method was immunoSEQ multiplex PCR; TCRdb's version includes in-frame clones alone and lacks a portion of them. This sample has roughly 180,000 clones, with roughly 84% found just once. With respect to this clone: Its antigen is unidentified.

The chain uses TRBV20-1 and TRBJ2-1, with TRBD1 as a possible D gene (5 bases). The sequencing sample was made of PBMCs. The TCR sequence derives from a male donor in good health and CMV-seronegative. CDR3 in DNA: TGCAGTGCTAGAGGGGGCTATGAGCAGTTCTTC. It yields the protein CSARGGYEQFF.